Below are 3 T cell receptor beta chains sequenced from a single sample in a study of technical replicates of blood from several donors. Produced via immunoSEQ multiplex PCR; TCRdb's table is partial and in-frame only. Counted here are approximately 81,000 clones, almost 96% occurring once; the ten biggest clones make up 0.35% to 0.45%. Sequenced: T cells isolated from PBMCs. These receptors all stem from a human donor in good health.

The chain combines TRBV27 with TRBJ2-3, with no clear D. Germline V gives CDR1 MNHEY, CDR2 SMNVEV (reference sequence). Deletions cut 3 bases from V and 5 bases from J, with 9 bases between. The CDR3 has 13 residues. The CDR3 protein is CASSLAGIDTQYF. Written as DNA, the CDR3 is TGTGCCAGCAGTTTGGCAGGAATAGATACGCAGTATTTT.

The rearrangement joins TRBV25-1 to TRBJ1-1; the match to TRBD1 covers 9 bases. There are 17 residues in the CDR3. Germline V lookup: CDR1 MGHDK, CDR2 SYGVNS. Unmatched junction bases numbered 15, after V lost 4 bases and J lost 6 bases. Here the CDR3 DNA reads TGTGCCAGCAGTGCACCGGGACAGGGATTGTTTAGACCTGAAGCTTTCTTT. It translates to CASSAPGQGLFRPEAFF. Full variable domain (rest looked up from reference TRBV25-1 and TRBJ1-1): EADIYQTPRYLVIGTGKKITLECSQTMGHDKMYWYQQDPGMELHLIHYSYGVNSTEKGDLSSESTVSRIRTEHFPLTLESARPSHTSQYLCASSAPGQGLFRPEAFFGQGTRLTVV.

The CDR3 coding sequence is TGTGCCAGCAGTTACTCTCCCGGGACAGATACGCAGTATTTT. The encoded protein is CASSYSPGTDTQYF. The chain links TRBV6-5 to TRBJ2-3; D ambiguous. Trimming shortened V by 0 bases and J by 3 bases, and 7 bases separated the two germline ends. This CDR3 is built from 14 residues. Germline V lookup: CDR1 MNHEY, CDR2 SVGAGI.